This T cell receptor beta chain was found in a study of blood T cells in healthy people across ages. V lost 8 bases to trimming and J lost 2 bases, with 10 bases between them. CDR1 is SNHLY and CDR2 is FYNNEI in the germline V gene. The CDR3 sequence is 12 residues long. A second PCR of about 7 to 11 cycles used a sample-barcoded 5' primer and a J-beta primer mix. MiXCR was run by TCRdb on the 5' RACE reads, yielding one entry per CDR3 protein. This table holds about 830,000 distinct CDR3 sequences, about 62% found once. This clonotype was seen just once. Isolating PBMCs gave at least 6.5 million of these cells per sample.

This TCR was recovered from a man in his thirties or forties in good health. This chain connects TRBV2 to TRBJ2-7, with D unresolved. Sequenced: blood. In DNA form, the CDR3 reads TGTGCCAGCGAAAAGGTCCCCTACGAGCAGTACTTC. Amino acids: CASEKVPYEQYF.